This record concerns one T cell receptor beta chain sequence. The data were taken from a study of siplizumab effects on memory and regulatory T cells. V lost 6 bases, J lost 10 bases, and 16 bases lay in between. The CDR3 covers 13 residues. Germline V gene lookup returns CDR1 MNHNY and CDR2 SVGAGI (reference sequence). Produced via immunoSEQ multiplex PCR; TCRdb's table is partial and in-frame only. Of about 100,000 clones listed, about 90% are singletons. This clonotype was obtained from a human donor in good health. Some clones in this sample may be carry-over from other donors' samples. The chain links TRBV6-6 to TRBJ2-1; D not resolved. The sequenced material came from CD4+ T cells sorted from blood. The CDR3 sequence: CASRDWLKWEQFF. CDR3 sequence (DNA): TGTGCCAGCAGAGACTGGCTAAAATGGGAGCAGTTCTTC.